This T cell receptor (beta chain) was recorded in a study of blood T cell repertoires in COVID-19. Study background: COVID-19 samples collected from the United States, Italy and Spain covered acute and convalescent phases.

How the authors handled the data: Cell counts per sample came from amplifying reference gene primers. Sequenced by immunoSEQ multiplex PCR; TCRdb stores in-frame clones only, minus some. V and J calls and clone size are as listed in that table; D and trimming were resolved from the DNA. Of about 210,000 clones in the sample, 80% are singletons; the top ten hold more than 7%. The CDR3 contains 15 residues. Trimming took off 0 bases at V and 5 bases at J, with 12 bases between the two ends. From germline, CDR1 is SGHTS and CDR2 YDEGEE. This rearrangement joins TRBV5-8 to TRBJ2-1, with a weak D call TRBD2 (5 bases). This TCR was recovered from an older woman with acute or convalescent COVID-19. Sample: peripheral blood. CDR3 sequence: CASSLDGLINNEQFF. CDR3 sequence (DNA): TGTGCCAGCAGCTTGGATGGACTGATTAACAATGAGCAGTTCTTC. Looking up the rest from reference TRBV5-8 and TRBJ2-1 gives the full variable domain: EAGVTQSPTHLIKTRGQQATLRCSPISGHTSVYWYQQALGLGLQFLLWYDEGEERNRGNFPPRFSGRQFPNYSSELNVNALELEDSALYLCASSLDGLINNEQFFGPGTRLTVL.